Given below is one T cell receptor (beta chain) in context. Clones were sequenced by immunoSEQ multiplex PCR, and TCRdb holds only the in-frame ones, with some missing. Of approximately 99,000 clones listed, approximately 95% are singletons. This entry comes from a study of technical replicates of blood from a handful of donors. This CDR3 spans 13 amino acids. Between the trimmed V and J ends, which lost 4 bases and 1 base, there was a span of 7 bases. Germline values: CDR1 MNHNY, CDR2 SVGAGI (reference sequence). The TCR was taken from a human donor in good health. The V call is TRBV6-6, the J call TRBJ2-5; a weak D match, TRBD1 (5 bases). Material: T cells isolated from PBMCs. CDR3: CASSLTVQETQYF. The CDR3 DNA reads as TGTGCCAGCAGTTTGACAGTCCAAGAGACCCAGTACTTC.